These 24 T cell receptor beta chains were all obtained from the same sample, sequenced in a study of response to subunit inactivated influenza vaccine. TCRdb reprocessed the RT-PCR reads with MiXCR, giving one entry per CDR3 protein. The sample includes more than 550,000 distinct CDR3 sequences, 10% to 15% seen only once; the top ten take roughly 10%. This specimen consisted of PBMCs from blood, obtained on the day of vaccination. The receptors here all came from a man between 45 and 60 years old who received an inactivated influenza vaccine.

The table lists this clonotype with many counts. The J gene is TRBJ1-2, the V gene TRBV29-1; D is ambiguous. Per germline, CDR1 SQVTM and CDR2 ANQGSEA. The V end was cut by 3 bases, the J end by 4 bases, with 12 bases between. The CDR3 has 13 residues. The CDR3 loop reads CSVEKGRSYGYTF. The CDR3 DNA follows: TGCAGCGTTGAGAAAGGACGGAGCTATGGCTACACCTTC.

This clonotype was seen a few times. The chain joins TRBV20-1 to TRBJ2-1; 11 bases agree with TRBD2. Germline CDR1 DFQATT, CDR2 SNEGSKA (reference sequence). CDR3 length: 17 amino acids. Trimming removed 1 base from V and 0 bases from J; junction bases left unmatched: 5. The DNA of the CDR3 is TGCAGTGCTAGAGGTGCTAGCGGGAGGAGCTCCTACAATGAGCAGTTCTTC. Translated: CSARGASGRSSYNEQFF.

This clonotype came up a few times. The V call is TRBV28, the J call TRBJ2-7; 7 bases match TRBD1. The length of the CDR3 is 16 residues. Germline CDR1 MDHEN, CDR2 SYDVKM. Trimming took 2 bases from V and 1 from J; bases not matched to a gene: 8. The CDR3 region is CASSLMSQGVSYEQYF. The DNA of the CDR3 is TGTGCCAGCAGTTTAATGTCCCAGGGGGTTTCCTACGAGCAGTACTTC.

This clonotype was observed at least ten times. The chain links TRBV4-2 to TRBJ2-1; TRBD2 matches 14 bases. With 3 bases clipped from V and 7 bases from J, the junction kept 5 bases outside the gene matches. The germline gives CDR1 LGHNA, CDR2 YNFKEQ. CDR3 length: 16 amino acids. CDR3 residues: CASSQQGLAGVNEQFF. DNA for the CDR3: TGTGCCAGCAGCCAGCAGGGACTAGCGGGAGTGAATGAGCAGTTCTTC.

This clonotype has just a few counts. The V and J genes are TRBV7-2 and TRBJ1-4; weak D call: TRBD1 (6 bases). CDR3 length equals 15 residues. Trimming took 1 base from V and 8 from J, leaving 14 bases between them. Germline CDR1 reads SGHTA; CDR2 reads FQGNSA. CDR3 in amino acids: CASSLDPGAGEKLFF. The CDR3 DNA is TGTGCCAGCAGCTTAGATCCAGGGGCAGGAGAAAAACTGTTTTTT.

The table lists this clonotype with many counts. CDR3 loop: CSVRTAYEQYF. CDR3 DNA: TGCAGCGTCCGGACAGCCTACGAGCAGTACTTC. This chain links TRBV29-1 with TRBJ2-7, with a possible D match to TRBD1 (6 bases). CDR3 length: 11 residues. The V end lost 6 bases, the J end lost 2 bases, and 8 bases lay between the germline ends. Per germline, CDR1 SQVTM and CDR2 ANQGSEA.

CDR3 in DNA: TGCGCCAGCAGCCAAGATCTGGGTTCAGCGTCCTACGAGCAGTACTTC. This gives the protein CASSQDLGSASYEQYF. The rearrangement joins TRBV4-3 to TRBJ2-7; D is unresolved. Germline values: CDR1 LGHNA, CDR2 YSLEER. The length of the CDR3 is 16 residues. V shed 0 bases and J shed 1 base, with 13 bases lying between them.

This chain uses TRBV6-2 or TRBV6-3 with TRBJ1-5, with 9 bases identical to TRBD1. This CDR3 is 17 amino acids long. The germline CDR1 and CDR2 sequences are MNHEY and SVGEGT. Unmatched junction bases numbered 5, after V lost 0 bases and J lost 2 bases. Written as DNA, the CDR3 is TGTGCCAGCAGTTACTCGAGGGGACAGGGCCGCAATCAGCCCCAGCATTTT. It specifies CASSYSRGQGRNQPQHF.

The chain couples TRBV5-6 to TRBJ2-5, with 10 bases lining up with TRBD1. V trimming: 4 bases; J trimming: 1 base; junction bases outside the gene matches: 7. CDR3 size: 16 residues. Germline-derived CDR1 and CDR2 are SGHDT and YYEEEE. CDR3 sequence: CASSMTGGSSQETQYF. As DNA, the CDR3 is TGTGCCAGCAGCATGACAGGGGGCAGCAGCCAAGAGACCCAGTACTTC.

The chain couples TRBV12-3 or TRBV12-4 to TRBJ2-1; D is undetermined. V dropped 5 bases and J dropped 3 bases, with 5 bases sitting between them. The CDR3 length is 12 residues. The CDR3 DNA is TGTGCCAGCAGTACAAACTACAATGAGCAGTTCTTC. It codes for CASSTNYNEQFF.

This clonotype was recorded a few times. The chain joins TRBV14 to TRBJ2-1; D gene ambiguous. Germline values: CDR1 SGHDN, CDR2 FVKESK. This CDR3 region has 14 residues. V dropped 6 bases and J dropped 5 bases, with 14 bases sitting between them. CDR3 amino acids: CASSSSLENNEQFF. In nucleotides, the CDR3 is TGTGCCAGCAGTTCCAGTCTAGAGAACAATGAGCAGTTCTTC.

This clonotype was found many times. The rearrangement joins TRBV4-3 to TRBJ2-5, with TRBD2 identical over 9 bases. J was trimmed by 2 bases and V by 0 bases; bases with no gene match: 4. This CDR3 has 16 residues. Per germline, CDR1 LGHNA and CDR2 YSLEER. The CDR3: CASSQERAGGQETQYF. CDR3 sequence (DNA): TGCGCCAGCAGCCAAGAGCGGGCGGGAGGGCAAGAGACCCAGTACTTC.

In its sample, this clonotype is medium-sized (0.01 to 0.1%). The V gene is TRBV5-1, the J gene TRBJ2-7; TRBD1 matches 8 bases. This CDR3 spans 14 amino acids. From germline, CDR1 is SGHRS and CDR2 YFSETQ. V gave up 1 base and J gave up 2 bases; unmatched junction bases: 2. CDR3 protein: CASSLTGGTYEQYF. The DNA for the CDR3 is TGCGCCAGCAGCTTGACAGGGGGGACCTACGAGCAGTACTTC.

The chain joins TRBV20-1 to TRBJ2-7; perhaps TRBD2 as D (5 bases). The germline V and J ends were trimmed by 0 bases and 1 base, with 10 bases remaining between them. Per the germline V gene, CDR1 is DFQATT and CDR2 is SNEGSKA (reference sequence). The CDR3 is 14 residues long. The CDR3 nucleotides are TGCAGTGCTAGAGATAGTTCGGGATCCTACGAGCAGTACTTC. Its protein product is CSARDSSGSYEQYF.

The table lists this clonotype with a few counts. The J gene is TRBJ2-7, the V gene TRBV29-1; D is ambiguous. The CDR3 has 12 amino acids. V was trimmed by 1 base and J by 3 bases, leaving 7 bases between them. The germline V gene encodes CDR1 SQVTM and CDR2 ANQGSEA. The DNA of the CDR3 is TGCAGCGTTGAAGTCAGCAACTACGAGCAGTACTTC. Translated: CSVEVSNYEQYF.

This clonotype was seen a few times. This sequence joins TRBV7-8 and TRBJ1-5; TRBD1 matches 8 bases. V shed 0 bases and J 5 bases; nucleotides not matched to a gene: 6. Germline V gene lookup returns CDR1 SGHVS and CDR2 FQNEAQ. The CDR3 has 16 amino acids. The CDR3 protein is CASSLAIGQGDQPQHF. CDR3 sequence (DNA): TGTGCCAGCAGCTTAGCGATTGGACAGGGAGATCAGCCCCAGCATTTT.

This chain connects TRBV12-3 or TRBV12-4 to TRBJ1-3; D gene ambiguous. V was shortened by 1 base and J by 3 bases, with 10 bases between the two germline ends. This CDR3 is built from 15 residues. Here the CDR3 reads CASSLGSLGGNTIYF. The CDR3 nucleotides are TGTGCCAGCAGTTTAGGTTCTCTGGGTGGAAACACCATATATTTT.

The chain has TRBV30 and TRBJ2-7, with 7 bases matching TRBD1. The CDR3 contains 17 residues. The J segment lost 2 bases and the V segment lost 0 bases, leaving 13 bases of the junction unmatched. Germline V gene sequence: CDR1 GTSNPN, CDR2 SVGIG (reference sequence). Here the CDR3 DNA reads TGTGCCTGGAGTGTACAATACCAGACAGGGATTCCCTACGAGCAGTACTTC. Residues: CAWSVQYQTGIPYEQYF.

The rearrangement joins TRBV28 to TRBJ2-7, with D possibly matching TRBD1 (5 bases). V was shortened by 3 bases and J by 12 bases, with 24 bases between the two germline ends. The germline V gene encodes CDR1 MDHEN and CDR2 SYDVKM. CDR3 length equals 15 residues. The CDR3 loop reads CASSFNQAWGPSSYF. The DNA for the CDR3 is TGTGCCAGCAGTTTCAATCAAGCGTGGGGCCCCTCCTCGTACTTC.

In its sample, this clonotype was seen a few times. The chain has TRBV5-1 and TRBJ2-2; TRBD1 is a possible D gene (5 bases). This CDR3 is 16 amino acids long. The germline gives CDR1 SGHRS, CDR2 YFSETQ. Trimming left V 3 bases short and J 1 base short, with 13 bases between. CDR3 sequence reads: CASSSTGKENTGELFF. In nucleotides, the CDR3 is TGCGCCAGCAGCTCCACAGGAAAAGAGAACACCGGGGAGCTGTTTTTT.

The chain is built from TRBV6-2 or TRBV6-3 and TRBJ2-7; tentatively, D is TRBD1 (6 bases). CDR1 is MNHEY, CDR2 SVGEGT, per germline. This CDR3 has 16 amino acids. V gave up 7 bases and J gave up 7 bases, with 26 bases separating them. The CDR3 region has the DNA TGTGCCAGCAACAGGTGGGGGCCAGGGGCTTTTGTGGAGCAGTACTTC. It yields the protein CASNRWGPGAFVEQYF.

This chain joins TRBV5-1 and TRBJ2-5; 10 bases map to TRBD2. In germline, CDR1 is SGHRS, CDR2 YFSETQ. Trimming cost V 1 base and J 4 bases; bases outside gene matches: 10. The CDR3 length is 17 residues. The CDR3 reads CASSLFGAPSGRETQYF. In nucleotides, the CDR3 is TGCGCCAGCAGCTTGTTTGGGGCCCCTAGCGGGAGAGAGACCCAGTACTTC.

This clonotype occurred a few times. The rearrangement joins TRBV5-5 to TRBJ1-6, with TRBD1 identical over 9 bases. V was clipped by 4 bases and J by 7 bases; unmatched bases: 12. The CDR3 sequence is 17 residues long. Germline values: CDR1 SGHKS, CDR2 YYEKEE (reference sequence). In DNA, the CDR3 is TGTGCCAGCAGCCTGGAGGGACAGGGCCTTACAAATTCACCCCTCCACTTT. Translation: CASSLEGQGLTNSPLHF.

The sample holds a few counts of this clonotype. The chain uses TRBV12-3 or TRBV12-4 and TRBJ2-7, with TRBD1 matching 8 bases. J lost 3 bases, V lost 4 bases, and 8 bases had no gene match. The CDR3 covers 15 residues. As DNA, the CDR3 is TGTGCCAGCAGTTATACCACAGGGGGTTACTACGAGCAGTACTTC. The encoded protein is CASSYTTGGYYEQYF.